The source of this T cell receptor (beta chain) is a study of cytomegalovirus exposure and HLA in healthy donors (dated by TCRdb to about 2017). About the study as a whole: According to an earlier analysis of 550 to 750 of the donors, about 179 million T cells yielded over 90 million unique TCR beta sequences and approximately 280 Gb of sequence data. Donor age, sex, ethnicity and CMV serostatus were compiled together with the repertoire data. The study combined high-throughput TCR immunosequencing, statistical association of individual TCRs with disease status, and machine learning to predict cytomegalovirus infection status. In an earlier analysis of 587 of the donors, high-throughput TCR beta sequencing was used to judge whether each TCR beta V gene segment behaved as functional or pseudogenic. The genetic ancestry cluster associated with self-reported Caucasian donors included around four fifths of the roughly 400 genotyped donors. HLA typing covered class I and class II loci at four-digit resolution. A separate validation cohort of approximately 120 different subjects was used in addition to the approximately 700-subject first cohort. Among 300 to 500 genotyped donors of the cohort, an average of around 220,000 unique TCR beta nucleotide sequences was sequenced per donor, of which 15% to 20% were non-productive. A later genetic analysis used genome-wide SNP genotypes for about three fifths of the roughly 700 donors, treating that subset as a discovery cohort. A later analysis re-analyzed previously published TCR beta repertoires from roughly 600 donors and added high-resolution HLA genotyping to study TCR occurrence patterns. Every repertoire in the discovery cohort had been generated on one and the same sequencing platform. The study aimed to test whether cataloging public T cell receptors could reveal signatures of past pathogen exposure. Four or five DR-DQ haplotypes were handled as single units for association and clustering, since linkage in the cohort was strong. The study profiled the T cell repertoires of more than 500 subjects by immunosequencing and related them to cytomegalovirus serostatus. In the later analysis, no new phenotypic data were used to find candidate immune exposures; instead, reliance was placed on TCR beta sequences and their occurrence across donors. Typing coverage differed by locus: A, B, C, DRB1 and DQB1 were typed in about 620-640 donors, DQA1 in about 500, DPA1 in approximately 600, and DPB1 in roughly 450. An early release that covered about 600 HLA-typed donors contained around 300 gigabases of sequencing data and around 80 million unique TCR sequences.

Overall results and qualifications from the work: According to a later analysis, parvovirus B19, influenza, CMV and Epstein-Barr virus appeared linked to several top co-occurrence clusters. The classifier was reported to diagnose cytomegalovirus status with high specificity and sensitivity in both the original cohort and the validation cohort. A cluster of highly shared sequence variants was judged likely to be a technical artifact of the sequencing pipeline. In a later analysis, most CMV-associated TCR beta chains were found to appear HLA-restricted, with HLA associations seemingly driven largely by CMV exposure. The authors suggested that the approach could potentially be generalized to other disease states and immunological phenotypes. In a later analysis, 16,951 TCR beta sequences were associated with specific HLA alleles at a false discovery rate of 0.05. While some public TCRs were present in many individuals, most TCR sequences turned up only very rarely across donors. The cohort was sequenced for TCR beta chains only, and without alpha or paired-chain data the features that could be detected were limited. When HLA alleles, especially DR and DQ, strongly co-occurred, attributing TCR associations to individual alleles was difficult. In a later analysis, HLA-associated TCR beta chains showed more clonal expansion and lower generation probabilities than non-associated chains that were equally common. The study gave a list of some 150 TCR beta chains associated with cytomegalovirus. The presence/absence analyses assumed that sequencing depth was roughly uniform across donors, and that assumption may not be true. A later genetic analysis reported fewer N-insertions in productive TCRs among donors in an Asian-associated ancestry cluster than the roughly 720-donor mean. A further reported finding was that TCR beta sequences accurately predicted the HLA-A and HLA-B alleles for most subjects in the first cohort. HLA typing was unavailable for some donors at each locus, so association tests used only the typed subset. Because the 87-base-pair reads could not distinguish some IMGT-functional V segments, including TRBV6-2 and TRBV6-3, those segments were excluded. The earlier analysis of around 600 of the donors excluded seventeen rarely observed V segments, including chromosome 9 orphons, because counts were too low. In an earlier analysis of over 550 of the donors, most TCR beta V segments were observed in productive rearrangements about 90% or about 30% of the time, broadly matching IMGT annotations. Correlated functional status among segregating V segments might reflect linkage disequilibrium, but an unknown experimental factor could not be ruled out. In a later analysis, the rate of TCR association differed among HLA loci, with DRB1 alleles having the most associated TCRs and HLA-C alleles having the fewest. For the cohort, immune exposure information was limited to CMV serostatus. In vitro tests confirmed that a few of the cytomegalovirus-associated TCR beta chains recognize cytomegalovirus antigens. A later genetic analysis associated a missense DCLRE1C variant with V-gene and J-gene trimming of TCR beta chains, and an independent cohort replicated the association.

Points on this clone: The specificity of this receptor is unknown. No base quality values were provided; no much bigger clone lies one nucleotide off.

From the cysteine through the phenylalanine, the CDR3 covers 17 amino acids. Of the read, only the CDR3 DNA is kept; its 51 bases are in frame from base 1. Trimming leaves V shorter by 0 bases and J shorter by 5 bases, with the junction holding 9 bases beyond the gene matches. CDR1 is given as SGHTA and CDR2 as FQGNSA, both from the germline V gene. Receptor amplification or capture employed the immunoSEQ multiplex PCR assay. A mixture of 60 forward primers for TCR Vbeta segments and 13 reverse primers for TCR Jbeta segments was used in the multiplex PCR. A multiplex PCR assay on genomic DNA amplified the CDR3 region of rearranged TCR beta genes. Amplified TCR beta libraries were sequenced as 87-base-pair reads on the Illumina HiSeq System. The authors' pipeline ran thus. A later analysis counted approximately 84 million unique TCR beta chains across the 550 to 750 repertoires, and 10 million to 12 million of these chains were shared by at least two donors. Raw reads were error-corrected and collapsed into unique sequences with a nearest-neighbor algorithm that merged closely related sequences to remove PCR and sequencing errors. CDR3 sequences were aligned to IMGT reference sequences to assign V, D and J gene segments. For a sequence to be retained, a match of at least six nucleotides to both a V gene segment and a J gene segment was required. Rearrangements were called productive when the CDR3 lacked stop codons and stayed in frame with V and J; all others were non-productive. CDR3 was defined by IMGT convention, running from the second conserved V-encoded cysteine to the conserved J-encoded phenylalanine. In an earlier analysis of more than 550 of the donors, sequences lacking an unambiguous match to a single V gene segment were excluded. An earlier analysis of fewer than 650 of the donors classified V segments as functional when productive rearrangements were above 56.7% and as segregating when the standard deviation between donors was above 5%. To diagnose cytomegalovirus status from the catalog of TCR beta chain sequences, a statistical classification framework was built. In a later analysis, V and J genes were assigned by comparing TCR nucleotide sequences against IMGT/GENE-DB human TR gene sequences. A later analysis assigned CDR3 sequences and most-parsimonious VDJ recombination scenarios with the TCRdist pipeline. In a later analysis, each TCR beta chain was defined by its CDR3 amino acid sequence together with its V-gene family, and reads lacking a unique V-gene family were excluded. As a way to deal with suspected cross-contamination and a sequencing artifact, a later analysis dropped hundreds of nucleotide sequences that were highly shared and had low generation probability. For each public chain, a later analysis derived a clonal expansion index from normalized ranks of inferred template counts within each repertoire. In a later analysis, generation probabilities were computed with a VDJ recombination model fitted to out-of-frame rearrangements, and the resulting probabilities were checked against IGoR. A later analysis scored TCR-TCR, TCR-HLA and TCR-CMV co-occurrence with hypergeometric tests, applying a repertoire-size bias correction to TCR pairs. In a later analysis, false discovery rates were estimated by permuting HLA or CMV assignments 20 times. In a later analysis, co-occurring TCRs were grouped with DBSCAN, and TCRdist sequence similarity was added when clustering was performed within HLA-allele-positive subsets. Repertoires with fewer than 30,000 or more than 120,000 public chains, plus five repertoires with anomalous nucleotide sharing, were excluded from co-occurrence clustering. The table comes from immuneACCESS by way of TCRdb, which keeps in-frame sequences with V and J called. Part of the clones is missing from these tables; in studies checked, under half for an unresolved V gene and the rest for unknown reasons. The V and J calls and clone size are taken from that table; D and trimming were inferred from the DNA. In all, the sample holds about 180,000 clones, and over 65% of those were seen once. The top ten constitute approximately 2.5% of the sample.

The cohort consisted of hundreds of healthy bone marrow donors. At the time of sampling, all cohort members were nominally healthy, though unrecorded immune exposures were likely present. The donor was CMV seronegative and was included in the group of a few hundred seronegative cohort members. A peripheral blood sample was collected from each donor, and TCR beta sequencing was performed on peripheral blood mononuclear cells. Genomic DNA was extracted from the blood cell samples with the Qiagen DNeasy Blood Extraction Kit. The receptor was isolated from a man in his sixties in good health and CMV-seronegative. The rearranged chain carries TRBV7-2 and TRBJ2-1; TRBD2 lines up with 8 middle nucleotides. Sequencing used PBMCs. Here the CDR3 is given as CASSLAGGIAGNNEQFF. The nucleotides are TGTGCCAGCAGCTTAGCGGGTGGGATAGCGGGAAACAATGAGCAGTTCTTC. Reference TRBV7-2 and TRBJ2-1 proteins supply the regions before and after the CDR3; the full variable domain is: GAGVSQSPSNKVTEKGKDVELRCDPISGHTALYWYRQSLGQGLEFLIYFQGNSAPDKSGLPSDRFSAERTGGSVSTLTIQRTQQEDSAVYLCASSLAGGIAGNNEQFFGPGTRLTVL.